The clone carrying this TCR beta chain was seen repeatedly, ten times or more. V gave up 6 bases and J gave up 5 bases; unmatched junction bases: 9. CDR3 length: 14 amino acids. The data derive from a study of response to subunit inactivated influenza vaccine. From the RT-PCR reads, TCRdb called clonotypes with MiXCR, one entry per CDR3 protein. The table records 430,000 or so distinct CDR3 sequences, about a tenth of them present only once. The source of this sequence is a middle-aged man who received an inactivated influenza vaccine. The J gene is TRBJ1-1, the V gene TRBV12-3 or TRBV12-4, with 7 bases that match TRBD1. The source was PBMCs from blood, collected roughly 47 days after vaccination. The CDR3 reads CASSSTGRRTEAFF. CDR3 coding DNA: TGTGCCAGCAGCTCGACAGGGAGGAGGACTGAAGCTTTCTTT.